These 24 T cell receptor beta chains came from one sample sequenced in a study of identical twins. TCRdb used MiXCR to reprocess the 5' RACE reads, holding one entry per CDR3 protein. The table includes about 210,000 distinct CDR3 sequences, around 9.6% detected once. Sample: memory (CD45RO+) T cells sorted from blood. The origin of the receptors is a woman aged 18-29 years in good health.

The table lists this clonotype with a few counts. This chain connects TRBV12-3 or TRBV12-4 to TRBJ2-6; D is tentatively TRBD1 or TRBD2 (6 bases each). Deletions cut 4 bases from V and 1 base from J, with 14 bases between. The CDR3 covers 17 residues. CDR3 sequence: CASSSRGASSGANVLTF. The CDR3, as DNA: TGTGCCAGCAGTTCAAGGGGGGCCTCATCTGGGGCCAACGTCCTGACTTTC.

The CDR3 nucleotides are TGTGCCAGCAGCCCGCGACAGGGGTTACCCCGGAAGCAGTACTTC. It specifies CASSPRQGLPRKQYF. V and J are TRBV5-4 and TRBJ2-7, with 8 positions matching TRBD1. The length of the CDR3 is 15 residues. J gave up 8 bases and V 4 bases, and 14 bases lay outside the gene matches. Germline CDR1 is SGHNT and CDR2 is YYREEE (reference sequence). The variable domain in full, completed from reference TRBV5-4 and TRBJ2-7, reads ETGVTQSPTHLIKTRGQQVTLRCSSQSGHNTVSWYQQALGQGPQFIFQYYREEENGRGNFPPRFSGLQFPNYSSELNVNALELDDSALYLCASSPRQGLPRKQYFGPGTRLTVT.

There are a few counts of this clonotype. The gene calls are TRBV25-1 and TRBJ1-2; D is undetermined. Trimming took off 3 bases at V and 7 bases at J, with 12 bases between the two ends. Per the germline V gene, CDR1 is MGHDK and CDR2 is SYGVNS. This CDR3 is 13 amino acids long. The DNA for the CDR3 is TGTGCCAGCAGTGAGATTAGGACGGGTGGCTACACCTTC. Translation gives CASSEIRTGGYTF.

This clonotype was found a few times. The V gene is TRBV11-2, the J gene TRBJ2-1; 14 bases are a match to TRBD2. The CDR3 loop spans 17 amino acids. The J segment lost 7 bases and the V segment lost 5 bases, leaving 10 bases of the junction unmatched. The germline V gene encodes CDR1 SGHAT and CDR2 FQNNGV. This chain's CDR3 is CASSVLPGLAGENEQFF. The CDR3 DNA sequence: TGTGCCAGCAGCGTCCTCCCGGGACTAGCGGGAGAAAATGAGCAGTTCTTC.

This clonotype has more than one count but fewer than ten. The chain couples TRBV6-2 or TRBV6-3 to TRBJ2-7; D is unresolved. The CDR3 length is 11 residues. Germline lookup yields CDR1 MNHEY and CDR2 SVGEGT. Deletions cut 1 base from V and 5 bases from J, with 3 bases between. DNA for the CDR3: TGTGCCAGCAGTTACTACGACGAGCAGTACTTC. Translating it yields CASSYYDEQYF.

This clonotype has only a few counts. The chain carries TRBV19 and TRBJ2-1, with D perhaps TRBD1 (5 bases). Per the germline V gene, CDR1 is LNHDA and CDR2 is SQIVND (reference sequence). This CDR3 is 14 amino acids long. Here the CDR3 reads CVSSETVLYNEQFF. CDR3 nucleotide sequence: TGTGTCTCTAGTGAGACAGTGCTCTACAATGAGCAGTTCTTC.

This clonotype occurred many times. The rearrangement joins TRBV5-1 to TRBJ2-1, with a tentative D call TRBD2 (6 bases). Germline V gene data show CDR1 as SGHRS and CDR2 as YFSETQ. There are 16 residues in the CDR3. The V gene lost 3 bases and the J gene lost 4 bases, with 17 bases spanning the gap. The CDR3 sequence is CASSSDGRSVYNEQFF. CDR3 sequence (DNA): TGCGCCAGCAGCTCAGACGGGAGATCAGTATACAATGAGCAGTTCTTC.

This clonotype was counted a few times. The chain carries TRBV12-3 or TRBV12-4 and TRBJ2-1, with TRBD2 as a possible D gene (5 bases). This CDR3 is built from 11 residues. V was shortened by 2 bases and J by 13 bases, with 9 bases between the two germline ends. DNA for the CDR3: TGTGCCAGCAGTTTAAAAGCGGCACAGTTCTTC. It is translated as CASSLKAAQFF.

The CDR3 nucleotides read TGCGCCAGCAGCCGGGACGGTGGATTGAACACTGAAGCTTTCTTT. As protein: CASSRDGGLNTEAFF. The chain links TRBV5-1 to TRBJ1-1; D may be TRBD1 (5 bases). In germline, CDR1 is SGHRS, CDR2 YFSETQ. V dropped 4 bases and J dropped 0 bases, with 13 bases sitting between them. This CDR3 has 15 residues.

This clonotype has a handful of counts. The chain carries TRBV20-1 and TRBJ2-1, with 7 positions matching TRBD2. Unmatched junction bases numbered 13, after V lost 6 bases and J lost 5 bases. This CDR3 is 15 amino acids long. Germline-derived CDR1 and CDR2 are DFQATT and SNEGSKA (reference sequence). Here the CDR3 DNA reads TGCAGTGCAAACCTTAAGCGGGATTTCGACAATGAGCAGTTCTTC. Amino acid sequence: CSANLKRDFDNEQFF.

This clonotype was found many times. V is TRBV12-3 or TRBV12-4 and J is TRBJ2-1; 7 nucleotides agree with TRBD1. This CDR3 has 15 amino acids. The trim removed 5 bases at V and 7 bases at J, leaving 11 bases unmatched. Here the CDR3 reads CASSQLDRVRNEQFF. For the CDR3, the DNA is TGTGCCAGCAGTCAACTAGACAGGGTACGGAATGAGCAGTTCTTC.

This clonotype was observed a handful of times. V and J are TRBV29-1 and TRBJ1-2; no clear D gene. Germline V CDR1 and CDR2: SQVTM, ANQGSEA. V gave up 4 bases and J gave up 6 bases, with 15 bases separating them. CDR3 length: 13 residues. The chain's CDR3 is CSVVSQTNHGYTF. For the CDR3, the DNA is TGCAGCGTTGTTTCGCAAACAAACCATGGCTACACCTTC.

This clonotype has more than one count but fewer than ten. As DNA, the CDR3 is TGTGCCAGCAGTGACGGCTTGAACACTGAAGCTTTCTTT. This translates into CASSDGLNTEAFF. The J gene is TRBJ1-1, the V gene TRBV27; no reliable D call. V dropped 5 bases and J dropped 0 bases, with 7 bases sitting between them. This CDR3 spans 13 amino acids. Germline CDR1 is MNHEY and CDR2 is SMNVEV (reference sequence).

The chain uses TRBV5-1 and TRBJ1-2; tentatively, D is TRBD1 (6 bases). The CDR3 extends over 14 amino acids. Trimming left V 3 bases short and J 6 bases short, with 15 bases between. Germline V gene data show CDR1 as SGHRS and CDR2 as YFSETQ. CDR3 region: CASSWTGGADGYTF. The CDR3 DNA follows: TGCGCCAGCAGCTGGACGGGGGGGGCCGATGGCTACACCTTC. Drawing the rest from reference TRBV5-1 and TRBJ1-2, the complete variable domain is KAGVTQTPRYLIKTRGQQVTLSCSPISGHRSVSWYQQTPGQGLQFLFEYFSETQRNKGNFPGRFSGRQFSNSRSEMNVSTLELGDSALYLCASSWTGGADGYTFGSGTRLTVV.

The gene calls are TRBV7-9 and TRBJ2-5; possibly TRBD1 or TRBD2 for D (5 bases each). The germline V and J ends were trimmed by 5 bases and 10 bases, with 23 bases remaining between them. Per germline, CDR1 SEHNR and CDR2 FQNEAQ (reference sequence). This CDR3 is built from 15 residues. CDR3 residues: CASSPPPPGRRIQYF. DNA for the CDR3: TGTGCCAGCAGCCCTCCCCCCCCGGGACGGAGAATCCAGTACTTC. Using reference TRBV7-9 and TRBJ2-5 for the parts outside the CDR3, the full variable domain is DTGVSQNPRHKITKRGQNVTFRCDPISEHNRLYWYRQTLGQGPEFLTYFQNEAQLEKSRLLSDRFSAERPKGSFSTLEIQRTEQGDSAMYLCASSPPPPGRRIQYFGPGTRLLVL.

In its sample, this clonotype was seen many times. The chain joins TRBV12-3 or TRBV12-4 to TRBJ1-1; D gene ambiguous. CDR3 length: 11 amino acids. V lost 8 bases, J lost 4 bases, and 8 bases lay in between. The CDR3 nucleotides read TGTGCCAGCCATCGGGCCACTGAAGCTTTCTTT. Translated: CASHRATEAFF.

The V call is TRBV7-2, the J call TRBJ2-2; unclear D gene. Deletions cut 5 bases from V and 8 bases from J, with 9 bases between. The CDR3 totals 12 residues. Germline V gene sequence: CDR1 SGHTA, CDR2 FQGNSA. The DNA of the CDR3 is TGTGCCAGCAGCGCCCGGTTAGGGGAGCTGTTTTTT. Its translation is CASSARLGELFF.

The chain carries TRBV6-5 and TRBJ1-4; D is unclear. V was pared by 3 bases and J by 6 bases, with 14 bases between. The length of the CDR3 is 15 residues. The V gene's germline CDR1 is MNHEY and CDR2 SVGAGI. The CDR3 is CASSYSLSADEKLFF. The CDR3 nucleotides read TGTGCCAGCAGTTATTCTCTGTCGGCCGATGAAAAACTGTTTTTT.

This clonotype was counted many times. The chain joins TRBV7-9 to TRBJ2-5; 10 bases agree with TRBD2. The CDR3 is made up of 15 amino acids. Germline V gives CDR1 SEHNR, CDR2 FQNEAQ (reference sequence). The V and J ends lost 5 bases and 3 bases, in that order; junction bases with no gene match: 6. In DNA form, the CDR3 reads TGTGCCAGCAGCCTAAAAACTAGCGGGAAAGAGACCCAGTACTTC. This encodes CASSLKTSGKETQYF. The full variable domain, in which reference TRBV7-9 and TRBJ2-5 provide the parts outside the CDR3, is DTGVSQNPRHKITKRGQNVTFRCDPISEHNRLYWYRQTLGQGPEFLTYFQNEAQLEKSRLLSDRFSAERPKGSFSTLEIQRTEQGDSAMYLCASSLKTSGKETQYFGPGTRLLVL.

The CDR3 DNA follows: TGCAGTGCTGCTCATCCGGGACTAAACCAAGAGACCCAGTACTTC. It codes for CSAAHPGLNQETQYF. The chain recombines TRBV20-1 with TRBJ2-5; 7 bases agree with TRBD2. Unmatched junction bases numbered 9, after V lost 5 bases and J lost 0 bases. This CDR3 contains 15 residues. The germline gives CDR1 DFQATT, CDR2 SNEGSKA (reference sequence).

The gene calls are TRBV4-3 and TRBJ2-5; D is uncertain. Between the trimmed V and J ends, which lost 2 bases and 3 bases, there was a span of 10 bases. CDR1 and CDR2 from the germline V gene are LGHNA and YSLEER. The CDR3 is 14 residues long. The CDR3 here is CASSQLVSKETQYF. CDR3 DNA: TGCGCCAGCAGCCAATTAGTGTCAAAAGAGACCCAGTACTTC.

V is TRBV6-1 and J is TRBJ2-7; a possible D gene is TRBD1 (5 bases). Germline values: CDR1 MNHNS, CDR2 SASEGT. The V end was cut by 4 bases, the J end by 0 bases, with 10 bases between. The CDR3 is 14 residues long. The CDR3 sequence is CASSGQLDSYEQYF. CDR3 in DNA: TGTGCCAGCAGTGGACAGTTGGACTCCTACGAGCAGTACTTC.

This clonotype was seen a handful of times. The V call is TRBV12-3 or TRBV12-4, the J call TRBJ1-1, with D unresolved. The V end was cut by 3 bases, the J end by 0 bases, with 8 bases between. This CDR3 is built from 14 residues. CDR3 sequence: CASSFLGLNTEAFF. The CDR3 region has the DNA TGTGCCAGCAGTTTTCTCGGCCTGAACACTGAAGCTTTCTTT.

This clonotype has only a few counts. CDR3 DNA: TGTGCCAGCAGCCAAGGGCCTAATGAGCAGTTCTTC. Its protein is CASSQGPNEQFF. V is TRBV3-1 and J is TRBJ2-1; no firm D call. Germline CDR1 and CDR2: LGHDT and YNNKEL (reference sequence). V lost 1 base to trimming and J lost 7 bases, with 5 bases between them. CDR3 length: 12 residues.